This record looks at one T cell receptor beta chain sequence and its context. The sample originates from a study of T cells expressing NK-cell markers. Study context: Sorted CD3+CD56-NKG2C+, CD3+CD56+NKG2C- and CD3+CD56+NKG2C+ T cells were the source of the TCR beta repertoires. Among the eight sequenced donors, seven tested HCMV-seropositive and one tested seronegative.

TCRdb derives one entry per CDR3 protein from the 5' RACE reads, leaving out DNA. This repertoire includes around 280,000 distinct CDR3 sequences. The CDR3 is 16 amino acids. This TCR came from a man younger than 35 in good health. The material sequenced was blood T cells: a sorted CD56 or NKG2C T cell subset, CD4+ or CD8+ T cells, or bulk PBMC T cells (not recorded which). V usage is TRBV23-1 and J usage is TRBJ2-1; as DNA is missing, the TRBD2 call by TCRdb cannot be tested. TRBV23-1 is an ORF, with its function uncertain. CDR3: CASSTGLAGYCNEQFF.